This T cell receptor (beta chain) stems from a study of cytomegalovirus exposure and HLA in healthy donors. Findings and limits, study-wide: V segments that were indistinguishable, TRBV6-2 and TRBV6-3 among them, were omitted from analysis. Earlier findings revealed that most TCR beta V segments proved productive either about 87% or about 30% of the time.

Germline V gene sequence: CDR1 MNHEY, CDR2 SMNVEV (reference sequence). The CDR3 runs to 14 residues. The V and J ends lost 8 bases and 3 bases respectively, with 14 bases between them. In the case of this clone: What it binds is not known.

Those who donated were healthy bone marrow donors. Primers: 60 Vbeta forward and 13 Jbeta reverse. Using immunoSEQ multiplex PCR, the repertoire was profiled, and TCRdb retains in-frame clones only, with some absent. Of about 170,000 clones in the sample, 70% to 80% were seen once. This receptor was obtained from a woman in her twenties or thirties in good health and CMV-seropositive. Sequencing used PBMCs. The V call is TRBV27, the J call TRBJ2-1; perhaps TRBD1 as D (5 bases). The CDR3 DNA follows: TGTGCCAGCTCTCCGGACACCCACTACAATGAGCAGTTCTTC. The encoded protein is CASSPDTHYNEQFF.